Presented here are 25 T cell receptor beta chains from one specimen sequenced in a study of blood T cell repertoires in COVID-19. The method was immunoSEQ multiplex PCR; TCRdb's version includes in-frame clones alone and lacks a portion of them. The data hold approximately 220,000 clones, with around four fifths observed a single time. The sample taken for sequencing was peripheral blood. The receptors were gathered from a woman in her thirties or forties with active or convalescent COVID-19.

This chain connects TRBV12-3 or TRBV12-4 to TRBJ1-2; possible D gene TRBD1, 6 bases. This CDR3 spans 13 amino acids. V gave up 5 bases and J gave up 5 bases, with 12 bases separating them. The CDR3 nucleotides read TGTGCCAGCAGTCCCGGACAGTCGTATGGCTACACCTTC. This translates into CASSPGQSYGYTF.

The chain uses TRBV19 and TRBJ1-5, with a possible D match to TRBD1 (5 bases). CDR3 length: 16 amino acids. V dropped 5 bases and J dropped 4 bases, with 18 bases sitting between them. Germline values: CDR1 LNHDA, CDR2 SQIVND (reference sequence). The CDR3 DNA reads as TGTGCCAGTAGTGGGAGGGCCCGGGGGATGAATCAGCCCCAGCATTTT. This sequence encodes CASSGRARGMNQPQHF.

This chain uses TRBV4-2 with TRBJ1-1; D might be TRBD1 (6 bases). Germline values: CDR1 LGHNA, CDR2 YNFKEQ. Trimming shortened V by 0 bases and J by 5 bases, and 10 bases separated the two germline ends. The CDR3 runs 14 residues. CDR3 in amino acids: CASSQDGQGTEAFF. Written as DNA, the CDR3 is TGTGCCAGCAGCCAAGACGGTCAGGGGACTGAAGCTTTCTTT.

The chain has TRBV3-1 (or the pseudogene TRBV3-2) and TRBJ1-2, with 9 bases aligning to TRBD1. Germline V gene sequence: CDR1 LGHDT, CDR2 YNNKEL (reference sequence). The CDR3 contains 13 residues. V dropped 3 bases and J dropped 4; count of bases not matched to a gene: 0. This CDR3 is CASSQTGGYGYTF. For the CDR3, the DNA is TGTGCCAGCAGCCAGACAGGGGGCTATGGCTACACCTTC.

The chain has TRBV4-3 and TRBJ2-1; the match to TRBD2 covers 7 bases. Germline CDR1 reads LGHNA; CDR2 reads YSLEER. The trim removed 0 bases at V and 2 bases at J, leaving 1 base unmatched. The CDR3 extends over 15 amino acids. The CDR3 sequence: CASSQDRGAYNEQFF. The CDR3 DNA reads TGCGCCAGCAGCCAAGATCGGGGGGCCTACAATGAGCAGTTCTTC.

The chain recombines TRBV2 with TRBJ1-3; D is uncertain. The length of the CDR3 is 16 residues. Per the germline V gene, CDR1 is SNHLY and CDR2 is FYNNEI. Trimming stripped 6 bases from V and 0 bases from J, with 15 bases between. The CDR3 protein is CASREAPTYSGNTIYF. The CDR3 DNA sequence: TGTGCCAGCAGGGAGGCTCCCACTTACTCTGGAAACACCATATATTTT.

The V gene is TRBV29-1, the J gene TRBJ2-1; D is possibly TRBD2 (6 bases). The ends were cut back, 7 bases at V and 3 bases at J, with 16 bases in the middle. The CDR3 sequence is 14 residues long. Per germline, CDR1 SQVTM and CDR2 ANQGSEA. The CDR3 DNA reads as TGCAGCGGACAAGGGCGGGGCCTCTACAATGAGCAGTTCTTC. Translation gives CSGQGRGLYNEQFF.

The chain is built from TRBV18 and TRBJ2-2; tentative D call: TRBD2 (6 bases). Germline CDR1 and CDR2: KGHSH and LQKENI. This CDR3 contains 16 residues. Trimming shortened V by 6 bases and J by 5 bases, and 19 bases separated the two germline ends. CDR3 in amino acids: CASSNGGAGQTGELFF. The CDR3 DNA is TGTGCCAGCTCGAACGGCGGGGCAGGGCAGACCGGGGAGCTGTTTTTT.

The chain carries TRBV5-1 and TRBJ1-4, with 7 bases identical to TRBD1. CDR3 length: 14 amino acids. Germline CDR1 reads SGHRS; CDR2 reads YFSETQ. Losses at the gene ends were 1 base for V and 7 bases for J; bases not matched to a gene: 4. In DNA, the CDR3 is TGCGCCAGCAGCTTGCAAGGGGGCGGTGAAAAACTGTTTTTT. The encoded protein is CASSLQGGGEKLFF.

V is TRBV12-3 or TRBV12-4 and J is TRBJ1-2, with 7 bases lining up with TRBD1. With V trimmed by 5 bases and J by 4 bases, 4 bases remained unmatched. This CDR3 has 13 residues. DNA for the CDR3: TGTGCCAGCAGTCGAGACAGGGTCTATGGCTACACCTTC. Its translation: CASSRDRVYGYTF.

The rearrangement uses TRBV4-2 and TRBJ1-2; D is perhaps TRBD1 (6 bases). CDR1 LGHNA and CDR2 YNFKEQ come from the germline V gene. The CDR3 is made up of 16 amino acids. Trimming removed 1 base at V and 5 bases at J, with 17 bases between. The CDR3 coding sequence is TGTGCCAGCAGCCAAGCAGCAGGGGAGTCGGGGTATGGCTACACCTTC. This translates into CASSQAAGESGYGYTF.

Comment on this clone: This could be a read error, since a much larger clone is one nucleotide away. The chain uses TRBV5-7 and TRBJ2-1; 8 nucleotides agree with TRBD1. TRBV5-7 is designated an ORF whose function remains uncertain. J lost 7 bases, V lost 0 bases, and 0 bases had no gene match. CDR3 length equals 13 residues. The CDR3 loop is CASSLGQGNEQFF. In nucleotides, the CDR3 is TGTGCCAGCAGCTTGGGACAGGGGAATGAGCAGTTCTTC.

CDR3 sequence (DNA): TGTGCCAGCAGCTTGAAGTCCAGGGTGGAGGGTGGCTACACCTTC. Translated, it gives CASSLKSRVEGGYTF. This rearrangement joins TRBV5-4 to TRBJ1-2, with D perhaps matching TRBD1 (5 bases). The length of the CDR3 is 15 residues. Trimming left V 1 base short and J 7 bases short, with 17 bases between. CDR1 and CDR2 (germline): SGHNT, YYREEE (reference sequence).

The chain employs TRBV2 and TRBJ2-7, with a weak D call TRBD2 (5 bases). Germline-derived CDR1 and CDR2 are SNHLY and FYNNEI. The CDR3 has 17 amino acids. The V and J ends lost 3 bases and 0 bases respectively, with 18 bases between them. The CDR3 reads CASSDSRLLARSYEQYF. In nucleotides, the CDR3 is TGTGCCAGCAGTGATTCGCGGTTGCTAGCACGCTCCTACGAGCAGTACTTC.

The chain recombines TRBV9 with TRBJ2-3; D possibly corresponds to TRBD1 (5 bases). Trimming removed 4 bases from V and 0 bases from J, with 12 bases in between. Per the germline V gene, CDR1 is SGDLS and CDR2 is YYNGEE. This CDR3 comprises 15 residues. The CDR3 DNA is TGTGCCAGCAGCCCCCCAAGGGGAAGCACAGATACGCAGTATTTT. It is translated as CASSPPRGSTDTQYF.

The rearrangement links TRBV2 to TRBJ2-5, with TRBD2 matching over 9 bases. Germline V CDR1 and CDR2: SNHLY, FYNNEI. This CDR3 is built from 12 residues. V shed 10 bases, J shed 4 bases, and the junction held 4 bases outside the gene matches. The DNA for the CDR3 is TGTGCCACGAGGCGGGAGGGAGAGACCCAGTACTTC. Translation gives CATRREGETQYF.

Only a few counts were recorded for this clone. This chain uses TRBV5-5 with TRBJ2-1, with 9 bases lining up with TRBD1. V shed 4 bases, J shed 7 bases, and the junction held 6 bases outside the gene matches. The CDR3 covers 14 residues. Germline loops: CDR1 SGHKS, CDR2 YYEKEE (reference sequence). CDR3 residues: CASSLGQGSNEQFF. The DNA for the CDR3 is TGTGCCAGCAGCCTGGGACAGGGCTCAAATGAGCAGTTCTTC.

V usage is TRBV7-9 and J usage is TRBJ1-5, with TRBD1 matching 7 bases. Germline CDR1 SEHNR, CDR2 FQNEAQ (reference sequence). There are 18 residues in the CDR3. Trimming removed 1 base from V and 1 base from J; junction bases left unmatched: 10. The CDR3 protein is CASSLVRTGERSNQPQHF. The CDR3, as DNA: TGTGCCAGCAGCTTAGTCAGAACAGGGGAACGAAGCAATCAGCCCCAGCATTTT.

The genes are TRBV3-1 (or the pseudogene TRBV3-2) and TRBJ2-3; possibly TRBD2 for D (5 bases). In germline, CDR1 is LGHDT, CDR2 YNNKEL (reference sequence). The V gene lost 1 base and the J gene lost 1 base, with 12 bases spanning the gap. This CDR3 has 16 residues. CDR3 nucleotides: TGTGCCAGCAGCCAAGTTGTACGGGGTTGCACAGATACGCAGTATTTT. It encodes CASSQVVRGCTDTQYF.

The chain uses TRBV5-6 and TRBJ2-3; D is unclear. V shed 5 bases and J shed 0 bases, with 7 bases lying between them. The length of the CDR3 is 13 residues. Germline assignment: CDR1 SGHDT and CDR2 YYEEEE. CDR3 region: CASRAPSTDTQYF. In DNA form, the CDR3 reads TGTGCCAGCAGGGCTCCCAGCACAGATACGCAGTATTTT.

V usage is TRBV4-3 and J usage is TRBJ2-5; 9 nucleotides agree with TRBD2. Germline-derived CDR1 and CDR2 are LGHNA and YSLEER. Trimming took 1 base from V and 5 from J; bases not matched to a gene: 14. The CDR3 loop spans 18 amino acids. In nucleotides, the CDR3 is TGCGCCAGCAGCCAAGGCTCCTCTAGCGGGGTGATGGGGGAGACCCAGTACTTC. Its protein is CASSQGSSSGVMGETQYF.

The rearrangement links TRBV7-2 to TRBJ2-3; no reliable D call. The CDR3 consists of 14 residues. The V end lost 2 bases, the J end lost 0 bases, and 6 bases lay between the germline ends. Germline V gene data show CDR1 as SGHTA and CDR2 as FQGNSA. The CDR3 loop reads CASSLRSSTDTQYF. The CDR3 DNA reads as TGTGCCAGCAGCTTACGGTCGAGCACAGATACGCAGTATTTT.

The CDR3 is CASSPAPGLHEQFF. Written as DNA, the CDR3 is TGTGCCAGCAGCCCCGCACCGGGACTACATGAGCAGTTCTTC. The V gene is TRBV6-2 or TRBV6-3, the J gene TRBJ2-1, with TRBD2 matching 7 bases. With 6 bases clipped from V and 8 bases from J, the junction kept 10 bases outside the gene matches. CDR3 size: 14 residues. From germline, CDR1 is MNHEY and CDR2 SVGEGT.

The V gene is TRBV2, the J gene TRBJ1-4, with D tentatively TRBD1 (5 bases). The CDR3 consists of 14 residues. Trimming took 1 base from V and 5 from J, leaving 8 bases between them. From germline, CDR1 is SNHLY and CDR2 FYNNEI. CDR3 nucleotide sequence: TGTGCCAGCAGTGAAGGGACAAAAAATGAAAAACTGTTTTTT. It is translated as CASSEGTKNEKLFF.

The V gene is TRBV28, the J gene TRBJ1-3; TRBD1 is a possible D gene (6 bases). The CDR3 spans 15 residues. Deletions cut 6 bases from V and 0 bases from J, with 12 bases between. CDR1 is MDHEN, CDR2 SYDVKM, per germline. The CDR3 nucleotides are TGTGCCAGCAGAGGTGGCAGGGGCTCTGGAAACACCATATATTTT. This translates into CASRGGRGSGNTIYF.